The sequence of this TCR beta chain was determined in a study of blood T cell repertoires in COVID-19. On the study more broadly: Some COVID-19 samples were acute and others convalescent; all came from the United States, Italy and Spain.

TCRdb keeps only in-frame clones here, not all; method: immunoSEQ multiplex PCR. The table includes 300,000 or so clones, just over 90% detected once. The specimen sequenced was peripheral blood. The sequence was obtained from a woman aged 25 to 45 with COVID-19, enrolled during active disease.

CDR3 loop: CASSLVRQGIPGYTF. The CDR3 DNA reads as TGCGCCAGCAGCTTGGTACGGCAGGGGATACCTGGCTACACCTTC. This rearrangement joins TRBV5-1 to TRBJ1-2; possible D gene TRBD1, 6 bases. The CDR3 loop spans 15 amino acids. Germline CDR1 SGHRS, CDR2 YFSETQ. The V and J ends lost 0 bases and 7 bases respectively, with 16 bases between them.